This TCR beta chain appears in the sequencing data of a study of T cell repertoires in cytomegalovirus infection. Overall study context: CMV infection and matching HLA type were both indicated by public TCR beta signatures. Study outcomes and limitations: Summed public TCR beta family frequency identified CMV carriers bearing the relevant HLA.

As for this clonotype: Antigen: not known.

TCRdb redid the calling of the reads with MiXCR, one entry per CDR3 protein. The sample comprises under 150,000 distinct CDR3 sequences, about 10% of which are singletons, and around 9.1% rests with the top ten. This receptor was identified in a human donor in good health (CMV status not recorded). Some clones in this sample may be carry-over from other donors' samples. The sequenced material came from PBMCs.

CDR3 nucleotide sequence: TGCAGCGTTGATTCGGGACAGTTGAACACTGAAGCTTTCTTT. Amino acids: CSVDSGQLNTEAFF. This chain links TRBV29-1 with TRBJ1-1; 7 bases fit TRBD1. Per germline, CDR1 SQVTM and CDR2 ANQGSEA. The CDR3 is made up of 14 amino acids. After removal of 3 bases from V and 0 bases from J, the junction contained 4 bases not matched to a gene.